This TCR beta chain is drawn from a study of control samples from healthy donors and cancer patients. The germline V gene encodes CDR1 MDHEN and CDR2 SYDVKM. J lost 4 bases, V lost 9 bases, and 3 bases had no gene match. The CDR3 spans 13 residues. The assay was immunoSEQ multiplex PCR, and TCRdb's table has in-frame clones only and misses some. There are 130,000 or so clones in the sample; approximately 87% occur only once, and over 10% lies in the top ten. Input material: blood. The sequence was collected from a man aged 25 to 40 in good health. V gene TRBV28 combines with J gene TRBJ1-2; 12 bases align to TRBD1. CDR3 DNA sequence: TGTGCCAGTGGGACAGGGGGCGCCTATGGCTACACCTTC. Translation gives CASGTGGAYGYTF.